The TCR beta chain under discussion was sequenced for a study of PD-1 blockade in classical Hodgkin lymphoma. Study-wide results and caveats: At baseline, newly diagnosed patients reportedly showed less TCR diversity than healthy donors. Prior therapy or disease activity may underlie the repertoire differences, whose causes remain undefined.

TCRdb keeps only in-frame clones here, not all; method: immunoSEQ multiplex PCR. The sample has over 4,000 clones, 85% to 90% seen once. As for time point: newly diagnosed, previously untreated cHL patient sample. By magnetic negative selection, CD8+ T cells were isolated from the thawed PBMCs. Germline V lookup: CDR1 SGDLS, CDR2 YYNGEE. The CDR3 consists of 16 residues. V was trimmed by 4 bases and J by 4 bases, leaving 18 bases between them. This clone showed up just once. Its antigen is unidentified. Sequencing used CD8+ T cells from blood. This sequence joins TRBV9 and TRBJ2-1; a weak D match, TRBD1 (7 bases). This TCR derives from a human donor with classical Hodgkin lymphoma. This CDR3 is CASSSSGGSGYNEQFF. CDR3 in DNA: TGTGCCAGCAGCTCCTCAGGGGGGTCTGGGTACAATGAGCAGTTCTTC.